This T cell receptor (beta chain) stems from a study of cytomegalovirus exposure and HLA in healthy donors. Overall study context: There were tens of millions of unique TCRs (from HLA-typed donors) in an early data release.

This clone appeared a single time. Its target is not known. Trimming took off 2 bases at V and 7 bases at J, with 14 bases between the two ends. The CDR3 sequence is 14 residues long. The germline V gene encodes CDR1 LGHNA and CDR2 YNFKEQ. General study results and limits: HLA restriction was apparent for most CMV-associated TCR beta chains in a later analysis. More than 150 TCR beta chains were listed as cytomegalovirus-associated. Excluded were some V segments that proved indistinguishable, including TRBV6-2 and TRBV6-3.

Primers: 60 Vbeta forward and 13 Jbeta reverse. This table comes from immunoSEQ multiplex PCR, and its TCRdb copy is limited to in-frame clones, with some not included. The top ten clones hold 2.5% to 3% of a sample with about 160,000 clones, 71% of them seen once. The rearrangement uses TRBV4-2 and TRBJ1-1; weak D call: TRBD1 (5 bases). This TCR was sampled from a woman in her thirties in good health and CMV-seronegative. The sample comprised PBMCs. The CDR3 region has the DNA TGTGCCAGCAGCCAATCAACGGGGGTACTTGAAGCTTTCTTT. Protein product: CASSQSTGVLEAFF.